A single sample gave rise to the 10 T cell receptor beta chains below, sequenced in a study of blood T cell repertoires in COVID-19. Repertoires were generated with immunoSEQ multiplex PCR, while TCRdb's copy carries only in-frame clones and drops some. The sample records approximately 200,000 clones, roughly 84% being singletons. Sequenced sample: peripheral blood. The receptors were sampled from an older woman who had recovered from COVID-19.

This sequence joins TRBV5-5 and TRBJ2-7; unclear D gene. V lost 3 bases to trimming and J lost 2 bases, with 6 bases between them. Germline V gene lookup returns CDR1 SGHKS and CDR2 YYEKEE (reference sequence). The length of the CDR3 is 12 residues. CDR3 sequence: CASSYTAYEQYF. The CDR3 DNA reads TGTGCCAGCAGCTACACCGCCTACGAGCAGTACTTC.

The CDR3 sequence: CAISDGGGYGYTF. CDR3 DNA sequence: TGTGCCATCAGTGATGGGGGAGGGTACGGCTACACCTTC. J is TRBJ1-2 and V is TRBV10-3; a possible D gene is TRBD1 (5 bases). Trimming pared 3 bases from V and 8 bases from J, leaving 13 bases between. The CDR3 loop spans 13 amino acids. Germline-derived CDR1 and CDR2 are ENHRY and SYGVKD.

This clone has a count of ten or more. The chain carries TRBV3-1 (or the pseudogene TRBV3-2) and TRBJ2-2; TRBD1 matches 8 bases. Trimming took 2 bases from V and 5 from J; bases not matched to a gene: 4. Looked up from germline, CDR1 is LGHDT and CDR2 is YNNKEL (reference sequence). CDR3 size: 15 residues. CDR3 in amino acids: CASSQSRQGTGELFF. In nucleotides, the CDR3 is TGTGCCAGCAGCCAAAGCCGACAGGGGACCGGGGAGCTGTTTTTT.

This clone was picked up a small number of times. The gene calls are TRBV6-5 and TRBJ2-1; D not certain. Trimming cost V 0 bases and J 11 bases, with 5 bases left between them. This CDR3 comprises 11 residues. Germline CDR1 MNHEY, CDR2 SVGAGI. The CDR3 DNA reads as TGTGCCAGCAGTTACTCGTATCAGCAGTTCTTC. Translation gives CASSYSYQQFF.

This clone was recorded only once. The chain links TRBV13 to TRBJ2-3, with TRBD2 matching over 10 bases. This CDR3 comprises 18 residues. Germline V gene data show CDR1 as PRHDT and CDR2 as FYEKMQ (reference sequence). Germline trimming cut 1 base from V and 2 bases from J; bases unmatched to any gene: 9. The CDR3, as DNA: TGTGCCAGCAGCTTAGAGCGGCTAGCGGGGGAGAACACAGATACGCAGTATTTT. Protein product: CASSLERLAGENTDTQYF.

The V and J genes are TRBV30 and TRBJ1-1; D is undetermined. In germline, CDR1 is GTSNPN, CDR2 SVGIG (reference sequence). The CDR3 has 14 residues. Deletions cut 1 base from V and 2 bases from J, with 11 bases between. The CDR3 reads CAWSARRFNTEAFF. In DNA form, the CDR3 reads TGTGCCTGGAGTGCTCGTCGGTTTAACACTGAAGCTTTCTTT.

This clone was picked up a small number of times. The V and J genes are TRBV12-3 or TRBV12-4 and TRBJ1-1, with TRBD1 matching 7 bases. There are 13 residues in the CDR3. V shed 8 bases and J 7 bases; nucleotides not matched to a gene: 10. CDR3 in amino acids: CASGSTGRIEAFF. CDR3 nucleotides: TGTGCCAGCGGATCGACAGGGAGAATTGAAGCTTTCTTT.

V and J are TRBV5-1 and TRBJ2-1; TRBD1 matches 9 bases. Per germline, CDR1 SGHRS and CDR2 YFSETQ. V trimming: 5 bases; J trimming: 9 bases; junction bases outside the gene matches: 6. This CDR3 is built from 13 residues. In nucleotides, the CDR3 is TGCGCCAGCAGGAAACAGGGGGCGGGTGAGCAGTTCTTC. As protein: CASRKQGAGEQFF. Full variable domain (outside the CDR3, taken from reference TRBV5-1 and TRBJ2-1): KAGVTQTPRYLIKTRGQQVTLSCSPISGHRSVSWYQQTPGQGLQFLFEYFSETQRNKGNFPGRFSGRQFSNSRSEMNVSTLELGDSALYLCASRKQGAGEQFFGPGTRLTVL.

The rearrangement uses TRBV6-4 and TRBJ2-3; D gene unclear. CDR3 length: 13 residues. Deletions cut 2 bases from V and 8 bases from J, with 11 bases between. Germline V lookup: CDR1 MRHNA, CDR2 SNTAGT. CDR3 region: CASSDESTGTQYF. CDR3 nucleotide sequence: TGTGCCAGCAGTGACGAGTCTACCGGTACGCAGTATTTT.

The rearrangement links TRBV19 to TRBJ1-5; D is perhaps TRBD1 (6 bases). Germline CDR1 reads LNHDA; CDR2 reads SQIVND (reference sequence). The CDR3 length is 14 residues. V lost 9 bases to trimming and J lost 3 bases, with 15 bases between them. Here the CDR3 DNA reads TGTGCCAGCAGGGGATCTTTTAACAATCAGCCCCAGCATTTT. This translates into CASRGSFNNQPQHF.